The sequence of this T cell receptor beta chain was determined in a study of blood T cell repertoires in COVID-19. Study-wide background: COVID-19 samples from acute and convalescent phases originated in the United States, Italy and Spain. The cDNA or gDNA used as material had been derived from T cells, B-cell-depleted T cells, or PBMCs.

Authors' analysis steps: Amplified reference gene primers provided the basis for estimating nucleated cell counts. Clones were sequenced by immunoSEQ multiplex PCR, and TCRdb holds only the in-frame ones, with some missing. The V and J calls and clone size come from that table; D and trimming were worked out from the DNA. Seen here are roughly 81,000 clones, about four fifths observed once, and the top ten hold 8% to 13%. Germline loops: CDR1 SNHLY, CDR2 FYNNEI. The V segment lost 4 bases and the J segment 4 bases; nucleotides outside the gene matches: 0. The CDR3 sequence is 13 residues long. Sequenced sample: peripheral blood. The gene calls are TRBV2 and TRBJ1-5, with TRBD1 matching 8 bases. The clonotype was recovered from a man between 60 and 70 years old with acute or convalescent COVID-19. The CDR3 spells CASSGTGNQPQHF. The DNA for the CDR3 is TGTGCCAGCAGTGGGACAGGGAATCAGCCCCAGCATTTT. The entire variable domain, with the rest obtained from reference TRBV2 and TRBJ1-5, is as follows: EPEVTQTPSHQVTQMGQEVILRCVPISNHLYFYWYRQILGQKVEFLVSFYNNEISEKSEIFDDQFSVERPDGSNFTLKIRSTKLEDSAMYFCASSGTGNQPQHFGDGTRLSIL.